The present T cell receptor beta chain was sequenced within a study of blood T cell repertoires in COVID-19. On the study more broadly: Acute and convalescent COVID-19 samples came from the United States, Italy and Spain. Sources were T cells, B-cell-depleted T cells, or PBMCs; the material itself was cDNA or gDNA.

Trimming pared 3 bases from V and 0 bases from J, leaving 11 bases between. The CDR3 length is 15 residues. Per germline, CDR1 ENHRY and CDR2 SYGVKD. The authors' processing: How many nucleated cells were present was estimated from reference gene primer amplification. Repertoires were generated with immunoSEQ multiplex PCR, while TCRdb's copy carries only in-frame clones and drops some. For V, J and clone size, that table is used; D and trimming come from the DNA. The sample consists of more than 95,000 clones, around 76% of them appearing once. Material: peripheral blood. The chain uses TRBV10-3 and TRBJ1-2, with TRBD1 as a possible D gene (6 bases). This TCR derives from a man aged 60-69 years with acute or convalescent COVID-19. CDR3 loop: CAISDHREANYGYTF. The CDR3 nucleotides read TGTGCCATCAGTGACCACAGGGAAGCTAACTATGGCTACACCTTC.